These 18 T cell receptor beta chains originate from one sample sequenced in a study of PD-1 blockade in classical Hodgkin lymphoma. Every patient had relapsed following autologous stem cell transplantation, and cohorts differed in brentuximab vedotin exposure. Clones were read by immunoSEQ multiplex PCR, and TCRdb kept only the in-frame ones, dropping some. Among 35,000 to 40,000 clones listed, around 88% were seen once. Sequenced here: peripheral blood mononuclear cells (PBMCs), sampled before the second cycle of nivolumab. These receptors were collected from a human donor with classical Hodgkin lymphoma.

V usage is TRBV5-1 and J usage is TRBJ2-7; D uncertain. The ends were cut back, 0 bases at V and 1 base at J, with 8 bases in the middle. The length of the CDR3 is 14 residues. Germline lookup yields CDR1 SGHRS and CDR2 YFSETQ. As DNA, the CDR3 is TGCGCCAGCAGCTTGGGGGTGCTTTCCTACGAGCAGTACTTC. Translation gives CASSLGVLSYEQYF.

This sequence joins TRBV7-2 and TRBJ2-2, with D uncertain. The germline gives CDR1 SGHTA, CDR2 FQGNSA. This CDR3 spans 15 amino acids. Trimming took 1 base from V and 1 from J, leaving 7 bases between them. CDR3 region: CASSLVHLNTGELFF. For the CDR3, the DNA is TGTGCCAGCAGCTTAGTACACTTGAACACCGGGGAGCTGTTTTTT.

The chain links TRBV7-3 to TRBJ2-2; the D gene is possibly TRBD2 (6 bases). Germline CDR1 reads SGHTA; CDR2 reads FQGTGA. Deletions cut 0 bases from V and 5 bases from J, with 16 bases between. The CDR3 spans 17 residues. CDR3 in amino acids: CASSLTGLASSTGELFF. The CDR3, as DNA: TGTGCCAGCAGCTTAACTGGTCTAGCGTCTTCAACCGGGGAGCTGTTTTTT. Looking up the rest from reference TRBV7-3 and TRBJ2-2 gives the full variable domain: GAGVSQTPSNKVTEKGKYVELRCDPISGHTALYWYRQSLGQGPEFLIYFQGTGAADDSGLPNDRFFAVRPEGSVSTLKIQRTERGDSAVYLCASSLTGLASSTGELFFGEGSRLTVL.

This rearrangement joins TRBV29-1 to TRBJ2-2, with 10 bases lining up with TRBD1. Unmatched junction bases numbered 16, after V lost 7 bases and J lost 2 bases. The CDR3 is made up of 18 amino acids. Per the germline V gene, CDR1 is SQVTM and CDR2 is ANQGSEA. CDR3 residues: CSGRTGGLSLDNTGELFF. DNA for the CDR3: TGCAGCGGTCGGACAGGGGGACTAAGTTTGGACAACACCGGGGAGCTGTTTTTT.

The gene calls are TRBV7-6 and TRBJ2-1; 9 bases map to TRBD2. Germline CDR1 and CDR2: SGHVS and FNYEAQ. Trimming at V came to 0 bases and at J to 2 bases, leaving 5 bases not matched to a gene. This CDR3 is built from 17 residues. The CDR3 nucleotides are TGTGCCAGCAGCTTAGCGGTAGGCGGGGGGGCCTACAATGAGCAGTTCTTC. The encoded protein is CASSLAVGGGAYNEQFF.

V and J are TRBV5-1 and TRBJ1-4; 9 nucleotides match TRBD1. Trimming at V came to 2 bases and at J to 8 bases, leaving 7 bases not matched to a gene. The CDR3 totals 15 residues. Germline lookup yields CDR1 SGHRS and CDR2 YFSETQ. Here the CDR3 reads CASSFDTGGAEKLFF. As DNA, the CDR3 is TGCGCCAGCAGCTTTGACACAGGGGGCGCCGAAAAACTGTTTTTT.

The V gene is TRBV19, the J gene TRBJ1-2; tentatively, D is TRBD1 (5 bases). V lost 9 bases to trimming and J lost 3 bases, with 14 bases between them. CDR1 LNHDA and CDR2 SQIVND come from the germline V gene (reference sequence). This CDR3 has 13 residues. CDR3 in DNA: TGTGCCAGCCAGCCGGGGCTTTACTATGGCTACACCTTC. It is translated as CASQPGLYYGYTF.

The V call is TRBV5-1, the J call TRBJ1-4; D unresolved. Germline V gene data show CDR1 as SGHRS and CDR2 as YFSETQ. CDR3 length: 16 residues. V lost 0 bases and J 8 bases, leaving 17 bases between the germline ends. CDR3 nucleotide sequence: TGCGCCAGCAGCTTGGAATGGGGTCCTCTGGGCGAAAAACTGTTTTTT. It translates to CASSLEWGPLGEKLFF.

The CDR3 is CASSFRGVVTDTQYF. The CDR3 DNA sequence: TGTGCCAGCAGCTTTAGGGGGGTTGTTACAGATACGCAGTATTTT. The V call is TRBV7-2, the J call TRBJ2-3; D is possibly TRBD1 or TRBD2 (6 bases each). The CDR3 has 15 amino acids. In germline, CDR1 is SGHTA, CDR2 FQGNSA. Between the trimmed V and J ends, which lost 3 bases and 3 bases, there was a span of 13 bases.

The chain joins TRBV15 to TRBJ2-5; a possible D gene is TRBD1 (6 bases). Per the germline V gene, CDR1 is LNHNV and CDR2 is YYDKDF (reference sequence). Trimming cost V 0 bases and J 10 bases, with 9 bases left between them. CDR3 size: 12 residues. CDR3 region: CATSREQGFQYF. CDR3 sequence (DNA): TGTGCCACCAGCAGAGAACAGGGTTTCCAGTACTTC.

The rearrangement joins TRBV2 to TRBJ2-5; 9 positions match TRBD2. The CDR3 is 15 residues long. V gave up 7 bases and J gave up 4 bases; unmatched junction bases: 10. The germline CDR1 and CDR2 sequences are SNHLY and FYNNEI. The CDR3 coding sequence is TGTGCCAGCAAACCCGGCGGGAGGGCAGGAGAGACCCAGTACTTC. Its translation: CASKPGGRAGETQYF.

This chain links TRBV11-3 with TRBJ2-5; tentatively, D is TRBD1 (5 bases). CDR3 length: 16 residues. Trimming took off 1 base at V and 5 bases at J, with 17 bases between the two ends. Per germline, CDR1 SGHNT and CDR2 YENEEA. The CDR3 here is CASSLAGGTPGETQYF. DNA of the CDR3: TGTGCCAGCAGCTTAGCTGGCGGCACCCCAGGGGAGACCCAGTACTTC.

This clone was recorded a few times. The rearrangement uses TRBV29-1 and TRBJ2-1, with 10 bases fitting TRBD2. The CDR3 sequence is 15 residues long. Germline V gene data show CDR1 as SQVTM and CDR2 as ANQGSEA. The V and J ends lost 3 bases and 3 bases, in that order; junction bases with no gene match: 5. DNA for the CDR3: TGCAGCGTTGACAGGCTAGCGGGAGACTACAATGAGCAGTTCTTC. This translates into CSVDRLAGDYNEQFF.

The chain recombines TRBV5-6 with TRBJ2-1; 7 nucleotides line up with TRBD2. The germline V gene encodes CDR1 SGHDT and CDR2 YYEEEE. There are 18 residues in the CDR3. The V gene end was trimmed by 6 bases and the J gene end by 4 bases; junction bases not matched to a gene: 19. CDR3 protein: CASILTGSGPILYNEQFF. Written as DNA, the CDR3 is TGTGCCAGCATCCTGACTGGTAGCGGGCCAATACTTTACAATGAGCAGTTCTTC.

The sample holds a few counts of this clone. The chain links TRBV4-2 to TRBJ2-3; 13 nucleotides line up with TRBD2. This CDR3 spans 17 amino acids. Germline V gene sequence: CDR1 LGHNA, CDR2 YNFKEQ. V gave up 0 bases and J gave up 2 bases; unmatched junction bases: 2. The CDR3 coding sequence is TGTGCCAGCAGCCAAGAGGGACTAGCGGGATTCACAGATACGCAGTATTTT. Translation gives CASSQEGLAGFTDTQYF.

The gene calls are TRBV19 and TRBJ1-1; D possibly corresponds to TRBD1 (5 bases). V was trimmed by 3 bases and J by 1 base, leaving 9 bases between them. Germline CDR1 and CDR2: LNHDA and SQIVND (reference sequence). The CDR3 sequence is 14 residues long. The CDR3 DNA reads as TGTGCCAGTAGTATCTCAACAGGGAACACTGAAGCTTTCTTT. This sequence encodes CASSISTGNTEAFF.

V gene TRBV4-2 combines with J gene TRBJ2-7, with D tentatively TRBD2 (5 bases). This CDR3 is 13 amino acids long. Trimming cost V 0 bases and J 4 bases, with 7 bases left between them. Germline V gives CDR1 LGHNA, CDR2 YNFKEQ. The CDR3 spells CASSQEKRYEQYF. In nucleotides, the CDR3 is TGTGCCAGCAGCCAAGAAAAGCGGTACGAGCAGTACTTC.

This clone was recorded a few times. The rearrangement joins TRBV10-3 to TRBJ2-3, with D tentatively TRBD1 (5 bases). Looked up from germline, CDR1 is ENHRY and CDR2 is SYGVKD. The V and J ends lost 9 bases and 2 bases respectively, with 15 bases between them. The CDR3 is made up of 14 amino acids. The CDR3 reads CAIGWTSYTDTQYF. The CDR3, as DNA: TGTGCCATTGGATGGACATCTTACACAGATACGCAGTATTTT.